This T cell receptor beta chain was captured in a study of blood T cell repertoires in COVID-19. With V trimmed by 4 bases and J by 0 bases, 6 bases remained unmatched. The CDR3 contains 16 residues. In germline, CDR1 is SGDLS, CDR2 YYNGEE. This clone was counted once. Clones were sequenced by immunoSEQ multiplex PCR, and TCRdb holds only the in-frame ones, with some missing. The sample carries about 78,000 clones, around 90% recorded once. The rearrangement joins TRBV9 to TRBJ1-3; TRBD1 matches 8 bases. The sample was peripheral blood. This receptor was taken from a woman of 80 years or more with acute or convalescent COVID-19. The CDR3 protein is CASSKADRASGNTIYF. CDR3 nucleotide sequence: TGTGCCAGCAGCAAGGCGGACAGGGCCTCTGGAAACACCATATATTTT.